A single sample gave rise to the 29 T cell receptor beta chains below, sequenced in a study of blood T cell repertoires in COVID-19. Using immunoSEQ multiplex PCR, the repertoire was profiled, and TCRdb retains in-frame clones only, with some absent. The repertoire holds 250,000 to 300,000 clones, with 80% to 90% as singletons. The specimen sequenced was peripheral blood. These receptors were taken from a woman between 65 and 79 years old with COVID-19, enrolled during active disease.

The CDR3 reads CASRMTGFNYGYTF. The CDR3 DNA follows: TGTGCCAGCAGGATGACAGGGTTCAACTATGGCTACACCTTC. The chain employs TRBV27 and TRBJ1-2; 7 positions match TRBD1. Germline V lookup: CDR1 MNHEY, CDR2 SMNVEV (reference sequence). Trimming took 6 bases from V and 2 from J; bases not matched to a gene: 6. The CDR3 has 14 residues.

V is TRBV5-4 and J is TRBJ1-2; D possibly corresponds to TRBD1 (5 bases). V lost 0 bases to trimming and J lost 6 bases, with 12 bases between them. Germline V gene lookup returns CDR1 SGHNT and CDR2 YYREEE (reference sequence). The CDR3 totals 14 residues. The DNA for the CDR3 is TGTGCCAGCAGCTTGGGGGGCGGCCTGAATGGCTACACCTTC. It specifies CASSLGGGLNGYTF.

The chain joins TRBV3-1 (or the pseudogene TRBV3-2) to TRBJ2-3; maybe TRBD1 (5 bases). V shed 3 bases and J shed 4 bases, with 17 bases lying between them. Germline CDR1 reads LGHDT; CDR2 reads YNNKEL (reference sequence). This CDR3 has 16 residues. Here the CDR3 DNA reads TGTGCCAGCAGCCAGGCCGACTCTTTAGGGGCAGATACGCAGTATTTT. Protein: CASSQADSLGADTQYF.

The chain's CDR3 is CASSWGQRGETQYF. The CDR3 DNA sequence: TGCGCCAGCAGCTGGGGACAGAGAGGAGAGACCCAGTACTTC. The rearrangement joins TRBV5-1 to TRBJ2-5, with 7 positions matching TRBD1. J gave up 4 bases and V 3 bases, and 6 bases lay outside the gene matches. Germline values: CDR1 SGHRS, CDR2 YFSETQ. This CDR3 has 14 residues.

The chain links TRBV19 to TRBJ2-6, with TRBD2 as a possible D gene (6 bases). The germline V gene has CDR1 LNHDA and CDR2 SQIVND (reference sequence). Trimming removed 1 base from V and 4 bases from J, with 11 bases in between. This CDR3 has 16 amino acids. CDR3 nucleotide sequence: TGTGCCAGTAGTATAGGTAGCGGAGCCGGGGCCAACGTCCTGACTTTC. It encodes CASSIGSGAGANVLTF.

Only one count was recorded for this clone. The V and J genes are TRBV12-5 and TRBJ2-1; D remains ambiguous. The V gene's germline CDR1 is LGHNT and CDR2 FRNRAP. The V gene lost 6 bases and the J gene lost 2 bases, with 17 bases spanning the gap. The CDR3 extends over 16 amino acids. The CDR3 DNA is TGTGCTAGTGGGTCTGCCGCCTCGCTAGCCTACAATGAGCAGTTCTTC. This sequence encodes CASGSAASLAYNEQFF.

The chain recombines TRBV10-3 with TRBJ2-1, with D possibly being TRBD2 (7 bases). CDR1 is ENHRY and CDR2 is SYGVKD in the germline V gene. V lost 10 bases and J 5 bases, leaving 27 bases between the germline ends. This CDR3 has 17 amino acids. The CDR3 spells CATGGLAVGPGDNEQFF. The CDR3 nucleotides are TGTGCCACCGGGGGGCTAGCGGTAGGTCCCGGGGACAATGAGCAGTTCTTC.

The rearrangement uses TRBV24-1 and TRBJ2-1; 7 positions agree with TRBD2. The CDR3 spans 16 residues. Trimming took 8 bases from V and 2 from J; bases not matched to a gene: 11. Germline assignment: CDR1 KGHDR and CDR2 SFDVKD. CDR3 loop: CATIGVSGTTYNEQFF. The CDR3 DNA reads TGTGCCACCATCGGGGTGAGCGGGACCACCTACAATGAGCAGTTCTTC.

This chain links TRBV12-3 or TRBV12-4 with TRBJ1-3; D unclear. The CDR3 is 13 amino acids. V was cut by 7 bases and J by 9 bases, with 16 bases left in between. The CDR3 is CASMSRRAGTIYF. CDR3 sequence (DNA): TGTGCCAGCATGAGTAGGCGCGCGGGCACCATATATTTT.

This chain links TRBV12-3 or TRBV12-4 with TRBJ1-1, with 10 bases lining up with TRBD1. J gave up 5 bases and V 9 bases, and 6 bases lay outside the gene matches. The CDR3 runs 13 residues. The CDR3 region is CASARQGATEAFF. The CDR3 nucleotides read TGTGCCAGTGCGAGACAGGGGGCAACTGAAGCTTTCTTT.

This chain uses TRBV3-1 (or the pseudogene TRBV3-2) with TRBJ1-1, with D maybe TRBD1 (6 bases). The CDR3 runs to 14 residues. CDR1 and CDR2 from the germline V gene are LGHDT and YNNKEL (reference sequence). The germline V and J ends were trimmed by 3 bases and 5 bases, with 13 bases remaining between them. The CDR3 protein is CASSQGAGGTEAFF. The CDR3 nucleotides read TGTGCCAGCAGCCAGGGGGCTGGGGGAACTGAAGCTTTCTTT.

The chain recombines TRBV6-5 with TRBJ1-1; no firm D call. There are 13 residues in the CDR3. The ends were cut back, 0 bases at V and 8 bases at J, with 10 bases in the middle. The germline CDR1 and CDR2 sequences are MNHEY and SVGAGI. DNA for the CDR3: TGTGCCAGCAGTTACTCGAGTTTCTCCGAAGCTTTCTTT. This codes for CASSYSSFSEAFF.

V and J are TRBV7-9 and TRBJ1-1; D not resolved. Germline-derived CDR1 and CDR2 are SEHNR and FQNEAQ (reference sequence). V gave up 2 bases and J gave up 2 bases, with 9 bases separating them. CDR3 size: 14 residues. The CDR3 sequence: CASSLSGYNTEAFF. CDR3 bases: TGTGCCAGCAGCTTATCGGGGTATAACACTGAAGCTTTCTTT.

The rearrangement joins TRBV3-1 (or the pseudogene TRBV3-2) to TRBJ1-4, with TRBD1 as a possible D gene (5 bases). Trimming shortened V by 6 bases and J by 7 bases, and 18 bases separated the two germline ends. Germline V lookup: CDR1 LGHDT, CDR2 YNNKEL (reference sequence). CDR3 length: 15 amino acids. The CDR3 nucleotides read TGTGCCAGCAGTCGCCAGGGATATTCGGGTGAAAAACTGTTTTTT. It codes for CASSRQGYSGEKLFF.

The chain combines TRBV6-5 with TRBJ1-3, with D perhaps TRBD1 (5 bases). Trimming cost V 5 bases and J 0 bases, with 11 bases left between them. The CDR3 is 15 residues long. In germline, CDR1 is MNHEY, CDR2 SVGAGI. Here the CDR3 reads CASSPPGRSGNTIYF. CDR3 in DNA: TGTGCCAGCAGTCCCCCAGGGCGCTCTGGAAACACCATATATTTT.

This clone was picked up one time. V and J are TRBV15 and TRBJ1-2; the D gene is possibly TRBD1 (6 bases). Trimming stripped 1 base from V and 7 bases from J, with 16 bases between. The CDR3 extends over 15 amino acids. CDR1 is LNHNV, CDR2 YYDKDF, per germline (reference sequence). CDR3 amino acids: CATSRVEAGAGGYTF. DNA of the CDR3: TGTGCCACCAGCAGAGTCGAGGCAGGGGCGGGTGGCTACACCTTC.

The genes are TRBV20-1 and TRBJ2-1; 8 bases agree with TRBD2. The CDR3 totals 14 residues. In germline, CDR1 is DFQATT, CDR2 SNEGSKA (reference sequence). With 3 bases clipped from V and 7 bases from J, the junction kept 8 bases outside the gene matches. This CDR3 reads CSASSGAPRNEQFF. The CDR3 coding sequence is TGCAGTGCTAGTAGCGGGGCACCCCGAAATGAGCAGTTCTTC.

CDR3 bases: TGTGCCAGCAGCCTAAACCCTTTTTCACCCCTCCACTTT. Encoded protein: CASSLNPFSPLHF. V is TRBV28 and J is TRBJ1-6; D is unresolved. The CDR3 length is 13 residues. The V end was cut by 6 bases, the J end by 9 bases, with 12 bases between. The germline V gene encodes CDR1 MDHEN and CDR2 SYDVKM.

The chain has TRBV9 and TRBJ2-2; 8 bases map to TRBD1. V lost 5 bases, J lost 7 bases, and 7 bases stayed unmatched. CDR3 length equals 14 residues. In germline, CDR1 is SGDLS, CDR2 YYNGEE. Written as DNA, the CDR3 is TGTGCCAGCAGTTATTCAGGGGGCCACGGGGAGCTGTTTTTT. It encodes CASSYSGGHGELFF.

The chain has TRBV6-1 and TRBJ1-2; TRBD1 matches 7 bases. The J segment lost 3 bases and the V segment lost 1 base, leaving 2 bases of the junction unmatched. Germline lookup yields CDR1 MNHNS and CDR2 SASEGT. The CDR3 spans 14 residues. The CDR3 protein is CASSEVTGHYGYTF. The CDR3 DNA reads as TGTGCCAGCAGTGAAGTGACAGGGCACTATGGCTACACCTTC.

The genes are TRBV21-1 and TRBJ1-2. TRBV21-1 is noted as a pseudogene. The CDR3 has 13 amino acids. CDR3 region: CASIPRDYRGYTF. DNA of the CDR3: TGTGCCAGCATCCCAAGGGACTATAGGGGCTACACCTTC.

V and J are TRBV27 and TRBJ2-1; D may be TRBD2 (6 bases). V gave up 4 bases and J gave up 2 bases, with 12 bases separating them. The CDR3 has 15 amino acids. Germline V CDR1 and CDR2: MNHEY, SMNVEV (reference sequence). The CDR3 spells CASSYGGKTYNEQFF. The CDR3 DNA reads TGTGCCAGCAGTTACGGCGGGAAAACCTACAATGAGCAGTTCTTC.

The CDR3 sequence: CATSRDQGDNTQYF. The CDR3 nucleotides are TGTGCCACCAGCAGAGACCAAGGCGACAATACGCAGTACTTC. This chain joins TRBV15 and TRBJ2-7; D ambiguous. In germline, CDR1 is LNHNV, CDR2 YYDKDF (reference sequence). This CDR3 comprises 14 residues. Trimming removed 0 bases from V and 9 bases from J, with 15 bases in between.

V gene TRBV29-1 combines with J gene TRBJ2-1, with TRBD1 as a possible D gene (5 bases). V lost 6 bases to trimming and J lost 4 bases, with 10 bases between them. Germline CDR1 SQVTM, CDR2 ANQGSEA. This CDR3 has 12 residues. CDR3 in amino acids: CSVIGHYNEQFF. CDR3 DNA sequence: TGCAGCGTCATCGGACATTACAATGAGCAGTTCTTC.

The V call is TRBV27, the J call TRBJ2-5; 10 bases agree with TRBD2. Per the germline V gene, CDR1 is MNHEY and CDR2 is SMNVEV (reference sequence). CDR3 length: 17 residues. Unmatched junction bases numbered 11, after V lost 5 bases and J lost 2 bases. DNA for the CDR3: TGTGCCAGCAGTCCGGGACTAGCGCAAAGAATTCAAGAGACCCAGTACTTC. Its translation is CASSPGLAQRIQETQYF.

This chain connects TRBV28 to TRBJ2-7; D may be TRBD1 (5 bases). Germline values: CDR1 MDHEN, CDR2 SYDVKM. CDR3 size: 19 residues. V dropped 7 bases and J dropped 6 bases, with 34 bases sitting between them. Written as DNA, the CDR3 is TGTGCCAGCAACTTCCTTTCCTTCCATACAGGTACCCTTTTCGGCGAGCAGTACTTC. This sequence encodes CASNFLSFHTGTLFGEQYF.

The rearrangement joins TRBV5-1 to TRBJ2-5, with unresolved D. The CDR3 has 11 residues. Germline V gene sequence: CDR1 SGHRS, CDR2 YFSETQ. Trimming removed 5 bases at V and 4 bases at J, with 6 bases between. In DNA, the CDR3 is TGCGCCAGCAGTTTTCGAGAGACCCAGTACTTC. This gives the protein CASSFRETQYF.

The chain uses TRBV6-5 and TRBJ2-7; 10 positions match TRBD1. This CDR3 contains 14 residues. The V and J ends lost 7 bases and 5 bases, in that order; junction bases with no gene match: 8. Germline V gene data show CDR1 as MNHEY and CDR2 as SVGAGI. Written as DNA, the CDR3 is TGTGCCAGCAACCGGGACAGGGGTTCGGACGAGCAGTACTTC. This gives the protein CASNRDRGSDEQYF.

The chain has TRBV5-1 and TRBJ1-1; D gene uncertain. V was clipped by 0 bases and J by 4 bases, with 7 bases between them. CDR3 length equals 13 residues. From germline, CDR1 is SGHRS and CDR2 YFSETQ. CDR3 coding DNA: TGCGCCAGCAGCTTGGCCTCAGGCACTGAAGCTTTCTTT. Its protein product is CASSLASGTEAFF.